A single sample is the source of the 9 T cell receptor beta chains below, sequenced in a study of response to subunit inactivated influenza vaccine (dated 2018 in TCRdb). Receptors were amplified or captured by RT-PCR. The run used an Illumina HiSeq 2500. TCRdb reanalyzed the raw reads on its own, using fastp at Q25 for trimming and MiXCR for clone calling, and kept in-frame beta chains. All rows with the same CDR3 protein become a single entry with the most common DNA and genes. The sample table records about 170,000 distinct CDR3 sequences; roughly 12% of these occur just once. The ten most abundant clones make up about 31% of the sample. Separately, the same data were catalogued under a study of T cells expressing NK-cell markers. Reported in the second study: The TCR beta cDNA libraries were made using 5'RACE template switching, a step that added both a universal primer site and unique molecular identifiers.

The source was CD8+ T cells sorted from PBMCs, collected roughly 13 days after vaccination. These receptors originate from a man aged 45-65 years who received an inactivated influenza vaccine. Donor details come from another sample of the same person, matched by shared clones.

The table lists this clonotype with a few counts. The genes are TRBV20-1 and TRBJ1-1; tentative D call: TRBD1 (6 bases). From germline, CDR1 is DFQATT and CDR2 SNEGSKA (reference sequence). The CDR3 has 15 residues. V lost 3 bases to trimming and J lost 0 bases, with 14 bases between them. The CDR3, as DNA: TGCAGTGCTAGGTTGTCGGGGACACTGAACACTGAAGCTTTCTTT. Amino acid sequence: CSARLSGTLNTEAFF.

V and J are TRBV11-2 and TRBJ2-7; 11 bases align to TRBD1. In germline, CDR1 is SGHAT, CDR2 FQNNGV. J lost 5 bases, V lost 3 bases, and 15 bases had no gene match. The CDR3 length is 18 residues. CDR3 region: CASSFHPLPGQGDNEQYF. The DNA for the CDR3 is TGTGCCAGCAGCTTCCATCCTCTGCCGGGACAGGGGGATAACGAGCAGTACTTC.

This clonotype was recorded once. The rearrangement uses TRBV12-3 or TRBV12-4 and TRBJ2-3; tentatively, D is TRBD2 (6 bases). V was cut by 6 bases and J by 4 bases, with 11 bases left in between. The CDR3 runs to 13 residues. CDR3 sequence (DNA): TGTGCCAGCAGCCGACGACTAGCAGATACGCAGTATTTT. Translating gives CASSRRLADTQYF.

This clonotype was detected a few times. The rearrangement joins TRBV6-2 or TRBV6-3 to TRBJ2-2; D is ambiguous. V was trimmed by 8 bases and J by 6 bases, leaving 10 bases between them. Germline lookup yields CDR1 MNHEY and CDR2 SVGEGT. CDR3 length: 12 amino acids. CDR3: CASESRPGELFF. The CDR3 DNA sequence: TGTGCCAGCGAAAGTAGACCCGGGGAGCTGTTTTTT.

The CDR3 region is CASSQNTGRHTEAFF. CDR3 DNA: TGCGCCAGCAGCCAGAACACCGGGCGTCACACTGAAGCTTTCTTT. This chain links TRBV4-3 with TRBJ1-1; no firm D call. The CDR3 has 15 residues. The germline V and J ends were trimmed by 3 bases and 3 bases, with 14 bases remaining between them. CDR1 LGHNA and CDR2 YSLEER come from the germline V gene.

This clonotype was seen many times. The chain joins TRBV4-3 to TRBJ2-7; possible D gene TRBD2, 5 bases. This CDR3 is built from 17 residues. The germline V and J ends were trimmed by 0 bases and 4 bases, with 19 bases remaining between them. The germline V gene encodes CDR1 LGHNA and CDR2 YSLEER. CDR3 DNA sequence: TGCGCCAGCAGCCAAGAGTCAAGGACTGGACTTAGTTACGAGCAGTACTTC. Its translation: CASSQESRTGLSYEQYF.

The chain is built from TRBV4-3 and TRBJ2-7; weak D call: TRBD2 (6 bases). Per germline, CDR1 LGHNA and CDR2 YSLEER. V shed 0 bases and J shed 2 bases, with 8 bases lying between them. CDR3 length: 14 residues. The CDR3 here is CASSQEAGTYEQYF. Written as DNA, the CDR3 is TGCGCCAGCAGCCAAGAGGCGGGAACCTACGAGCAGTACTTC.

This chain connects TRBV21-1 to TRBJ1-5. TRBV21-1 is recorded as a pseudogene. The CDR3 is 14 amino acids. CDR3 residues: CASSKDVSNQPQHF. The CDR3 DNA sequence: TGTGCCAGCAGCAAAGACGTCAGCAATCAGCCCCAGCATTTT.

The table lists this clonotype with a few counts. Here the CDR3 reads CASSLTGSVYNEQFF. CDR3 sequence (DNA): TGTGCCAGCAGCTTAACGGGGTCCGTTTACAATGAGCAGTTCTTC. The chain joins TRBV7-9 to TRBJ2-1, with a possible D match to TRBD2 (5 bases). This CDR3 comprises 15 residues. Per the germline V gene, CDR1 is SEHNR and CDR2 is FQNEAQ (reference sequence). The ends were cut back, 2 bases at V and 4 bases at J, with 12 bases in the middle.